The 13 T cell receptor beta chains listed next were all sequenced from one sample in a study of blood T cell repertoires in COVID-19. Profiled with immunoSEQ multiplex PCR; TCRdb holds only in-frame clones, not every one. The table includes 250,000 or so clones, about 86% detected once. Material for sequencing was peripheral blood. Receptors originate from an elderly man with acute or convalescent COVID-19.

The rearrangement links TRBV2 to TRBJ2-6; 8 nucleotides align to TRBD1. Germline V gives CDR1 SNHLY, CDR2 FYNNEI. The CDR3 extends over 21 amino acids. V was clipped by 6 bases and J by 0 bases; unmatched bases: 19. CDR3 in amino acids: CASRVDRAVNYRSSGANVLTF. Written as DNA, the CDR3 is TGTGCCAGCAGGGTGGACAGGGCCGTAAACTACCGAAGCTCTGGGGCCAACGTCCTGACTTTC.

CDR3 protein: CATSPPGTAYTDTQYF. CDR3 in DNA: TGTGCCACCAGCCCCCCCGGGACAGCCTACACAGATACGCAGTATTTT. The chain employs TRBV24-1 and TRBJ2-3; 7 bases line up with TRBD1. The CDR3 spans 16 residues. CDR1 is KGHDR and CDR2 is SFDVKD in the germline V gene. After removal of 7 bases from V and 2 bases from J, the junction contained 11 bases not matched to a gene.

This sequence joins TRBV19 and TRBJ1-2; a possible D gene is TRBD1 (5 bases). The CDR3 spans 11 residues. V gave up 10 bases and J gave up 0 bases, with 6 bases separating them. CDR1 and CDR2 (germline): LNHDA, SQIVND (reference sequence). CDR3 nucleotides: TGTGCCACCAGGGCTAACTATGGCTACACCTTC. It translates to CATRANYGYTF. Together with reference TRBV19 and TRBJ1-2, the CDR3 gives the full variable domain: DGGITQSPKYLFRKEGQNVTLSCEQNLNHDAMYWYRQDPGQGLRLIYYSQIVNDFQKGDIAEGYSVSREKKESFPLTVTSAQKNPTAFYLCATRANYGYTFGSGTRLTVV.

Only one count was recorded for this clone. The genes are TRBV19 and TRBJ1-5, with TRBD1 as a possible D gene (5 bases). The CDR3 is made up of 16 amino acids. V lost 2 bases to trimming and J lost 5 bases, with 16 bases between them. In germline, CDR1 is LNHDA, CDR2 SQIVND (reference sequence). CDR3 coding DNA: TGTGCCAGTAGTATATATACACAGGAACCCTATCAGCCCCAGCATTTT. Translating gives CASSIYTQEPYQPQHF.

This clone was detected once. CDR3 bases: TGTGCCAGCTCACCCCGACAGGAGAGCTCTGGAAACACCATATATTTT. This sequence encodes CASSPRQESSGNTIYF. This rearrangement joins TRBV18 to TRBJ1-3; maybe TRBD1 (6 bases). The CDR3 covers 16 residues. Germline CDR1 KGHSH, CDR2 LQKENI. V was cut by 3 bases and J by 0 bases, with 12 bases left in between.

The chain links TRBV2 to TRBJ2-2, with 11 bases fitting TRBD1. The V gene's germline CDR1 is SNHLY and CDR2 FYNNEI. V trimming: 7 bases; J trimming: 7 bases; junction bases outside the gene matches: 8. The CDR3 contains 15 residues. The DNA for the CDR3 is TGTGCCAGCATCCCGGACAGGGGGCTAAGCGGGGAGCTGTTTTTT. This gives the protein CASIPDRGLSGELFF. Drawing the rest from reference TRBV2 and TRBJ2-2, the complete variable domain is EPEVTQTPSHQVTQMGQEVILRCVPISNHLYFYWYRQILGQKVEFLVSFYNNEISEKSEIFDDQFSVERPDGSNFTLKIRSTKLEDSAMYFCASIPDRGLSGELFFGEGSRLTVL.

To note about this clone: Additional DNA sequences in this sample encode the identical CDR3. In DNA form, the CDR3 reads TGTGCCAGCAGTAGACAGGGCATCAATCAGCCCCAGCATTTT. Protein: CASSRQGINQPQHF. The chain has TRBV2 and TRBJ1-5, with 7 bases matching TRBD1. The CDR3 is made up of 14 amino acids. The V and J ends lost 5 bases and 3 bases, in that order; junction bases with no gene match: 4. Germline CDR1 is SNHLY and CDR2 is FYNNEI.

This chain uses TRBV5-4 with TRBJ2-7; TRBD1 matches 9 bases. The CDR3 length is 14 residues. The J segment lost 4 bases and the V segment lost 4 bases, leaving 6 bases of the junction unmatched. CDR1 and CDR2 (germline): SGHNT, YYREEE (reference sequence). In DNA form, the CDR3 reads TGTGCCAGCAGCATAAACAGGGGGCCGTACGAGCAGTACTTC. Translated, it gives CASSINRGPYEQYF.

This clone was recorded once. The genes are TRBV28 and TRBJ1-4, with TRBD1 matching 8 bases. V shed 4 bases and J 7 bases; nucleotides not matched to a gene: 11. Germline CDR1 reads MDHEN; CDR2 reads SYDVKM. There are 16 residues in the CDR3. The CDR3 nucleotides read TGTGCCAGCAGTTCCGGACAGGGAATAGTAGTTGAAAAACTGTTTTTT. Its protein is CASSSGQGIVVEKLFF.

V is TRBV30 and J is TRBJ1-2; no clear D. The CDR3 extends over 14 amino acids. V was shortened by 5 bases and J by 0 bases, with 13 bases between the two germline ends. Looked up from germline, CDR1 is GTSNPN and CDR2 is SVGIG (reference sequence). The CDR3: CAWDPIGANYGYTF. In nucleotides, the CDR3 is TGTGCCTGGGATCCTATTGGAGCTAACTATGGCTACACCTTC.

The chain has TRBV5-6 and TRBJ2-2; TRBD2 aligns across 8 bases. The CDR3 loop spans 16 amino acids. Germline assignment: CDR1 SGHDT and CDR2 YYEEEE. Trimming at V came to 4 bases and at J to 7 bases, leaving 12 bases not matched to a gene. The CDR3 loop reads CASSPRTSLGLGELFF. The CDR3 region has the DNA TGTGCCAGCAGCCCTAGGACTAGCCTAGGTCTCGGGGAGCTGTTTTTT.

This chain joins TRBV24-1 and TRBJ2-1; 9 bases agree with TRBD2. The germline V gene has CDR1 KGHDR and CDR2 SFDVKD. J gave up 0 bases and V 5 bases, and 4 bases lay outside the gene matches. This CDR3 contains 16 residues. CDR3 coding DNA: TGTGCCACCAGTGGAGTAGCGGGGGCCTCCTACAATGAGCAGTTCTTC. Translated: CATSGVAGASYNEQFF.

This clone showed up just a few times. The chain uses TRBV6-5 and TRBJ2-3, with D perhaps matching TRBD1 (5 bases). The CDR3 covers 13 residues. Germline CDR1 MNHEY, CDR2 SVGAGI. Between the trimmed V and J ends, which lost 6 bases and 4 bases, there was a span of 11 bases. CDR3 protein: CASSSGPPDTQYF. The CDR3 DNA reads TGTGCCAGCAGCTCAGGGCCCCCAGATACGCAGTATTTT.